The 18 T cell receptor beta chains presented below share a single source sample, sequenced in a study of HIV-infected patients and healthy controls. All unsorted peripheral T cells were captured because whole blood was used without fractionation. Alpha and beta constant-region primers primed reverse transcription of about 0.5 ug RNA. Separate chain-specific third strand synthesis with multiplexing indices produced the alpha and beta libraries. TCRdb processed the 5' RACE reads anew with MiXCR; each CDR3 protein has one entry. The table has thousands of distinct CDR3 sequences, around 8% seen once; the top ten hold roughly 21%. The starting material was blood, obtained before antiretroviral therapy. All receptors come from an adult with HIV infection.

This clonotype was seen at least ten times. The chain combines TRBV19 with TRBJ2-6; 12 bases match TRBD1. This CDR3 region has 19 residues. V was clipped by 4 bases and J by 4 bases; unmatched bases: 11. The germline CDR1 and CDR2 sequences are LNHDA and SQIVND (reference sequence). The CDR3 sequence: CASSKRIGTGGTGANVLTF. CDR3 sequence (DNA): TGTGCCAGTAGTAAGCGAATCGGGACAGGGGGCACAGGGGCCAACGTCCTGACTTTC.

The CDR3 spells CASSLTSGRLAKNIQYF. In nucleotides, the CDR3 is TGTGCCAGCAGCTTGACTAGCGGGAGGTTAGCCAAAAACATTCAGTACTTC. The rearrangement joins TRBV5-4 to TRBJ2-4; 12 bases agree with TRBD2. The J segment lost 0 bases and the V segment lost 1 base, leaving 2 bases of the junction unmatched. Germline V gene lookup returns CDR1 SGHNT and CDR2 YYREEE (reference sequence). The CDR3 consists of 17 residues.

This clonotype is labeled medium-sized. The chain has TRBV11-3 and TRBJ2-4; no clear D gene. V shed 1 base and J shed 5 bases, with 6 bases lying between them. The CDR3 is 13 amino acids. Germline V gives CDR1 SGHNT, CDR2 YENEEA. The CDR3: CASSLGRENIQYF. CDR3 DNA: TGTGCCAGCAGCTTAGGAAGGGAAAACATTCAGTACTTC.

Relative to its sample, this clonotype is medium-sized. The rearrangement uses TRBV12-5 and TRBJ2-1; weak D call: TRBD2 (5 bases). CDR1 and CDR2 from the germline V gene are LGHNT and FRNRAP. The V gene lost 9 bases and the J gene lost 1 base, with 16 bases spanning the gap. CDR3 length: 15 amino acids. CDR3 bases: TGTGCTAGCGAGCCCCGGGAAAATTCCTACAATGAGCAGTTCTTC. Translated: CASEPRENSYNEQFF.

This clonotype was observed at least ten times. The CDR3 DNA reads as TGTGCCAGCAGTTACTGGATGAACACTGAAGCTTTCTTT. It is translated as CASSYWMNTEAFF. V usage is TRBV6-2 or TRBV6-3 and J usage is TRBJ1-1, with D hard to call. Germline-derived CDR1 and CDR2 are MNHEY and SVGEGT. V lost 1 base, J lost 0 bases, and 3 bases lay in between. This CDR3 is built from 13 residues.

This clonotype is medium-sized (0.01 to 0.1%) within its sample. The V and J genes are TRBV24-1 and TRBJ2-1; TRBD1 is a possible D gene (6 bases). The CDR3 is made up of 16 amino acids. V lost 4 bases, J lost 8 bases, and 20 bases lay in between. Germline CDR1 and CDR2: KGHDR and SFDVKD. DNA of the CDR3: TGTGCCACCAGTGACCGTAAAAATACAGGGTCCTATGAGCAGTTCTTC. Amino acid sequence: CATSDRKNTGSYEQFF.

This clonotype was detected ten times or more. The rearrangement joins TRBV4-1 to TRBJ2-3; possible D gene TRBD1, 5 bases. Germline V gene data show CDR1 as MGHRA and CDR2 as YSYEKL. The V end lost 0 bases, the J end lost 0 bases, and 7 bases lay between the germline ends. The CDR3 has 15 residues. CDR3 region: CASSQDDSSTDTQYF. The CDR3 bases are TGCGCCAGCAGCCAAGACGACAGTAGCACAGATACGCAGTATTTT.

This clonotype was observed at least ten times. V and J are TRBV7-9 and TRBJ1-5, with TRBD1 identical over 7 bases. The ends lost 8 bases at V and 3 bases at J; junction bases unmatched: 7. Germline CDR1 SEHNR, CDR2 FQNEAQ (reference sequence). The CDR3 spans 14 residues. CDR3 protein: CASYPGQFNQPQHF. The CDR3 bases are TGTGCCAGCTATCCGGGACAGTTCAATCAGCCCCAGCATTTT.

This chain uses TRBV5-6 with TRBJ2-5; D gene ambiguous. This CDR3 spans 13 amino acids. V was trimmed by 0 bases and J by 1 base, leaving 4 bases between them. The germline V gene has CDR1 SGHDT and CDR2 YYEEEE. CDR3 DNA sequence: TGTGCCAGCAGCTTGGCCTTCCAAGAGACCCAGTACTTC. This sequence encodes CASSLAFQETQYF.

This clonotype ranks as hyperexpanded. CDR3 sequence (DNA): TGTGCCAGCAGCTGGGAGGGACAGGGGGCTCGGAATGAGCAGTTCTTC. It specifies CASSWEGQGARNEQFF. The J gene is TRBJ2-1, the V gene TRBV13; TRBD1 matches 12 bases. CDR1 and CDR2 (germline): PRHDT, FYEKMQ (reference sequence). The CDR3 sequence is 16 residues long. The junction had 8 bases not matched to a gene; V was cut back by 4 bases and J by 7 bases.

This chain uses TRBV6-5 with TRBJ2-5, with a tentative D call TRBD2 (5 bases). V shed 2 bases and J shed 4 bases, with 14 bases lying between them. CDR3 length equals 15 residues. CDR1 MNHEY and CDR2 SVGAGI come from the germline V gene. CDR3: CASSYLLGERETQYF. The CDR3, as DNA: TGTGCCAGCAGTTACCTCCTCGGGGAGCGAGAGACCCAGTACTTC.

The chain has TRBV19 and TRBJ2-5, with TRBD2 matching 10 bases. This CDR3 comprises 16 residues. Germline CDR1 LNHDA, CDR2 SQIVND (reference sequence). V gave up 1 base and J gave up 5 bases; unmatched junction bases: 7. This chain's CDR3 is CASSIVPSGGFETQYF. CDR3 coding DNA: TGTGCCAGTAGTATAGTCCCTAGCGGGGGTTTTGAGACCCAGTACTTC.

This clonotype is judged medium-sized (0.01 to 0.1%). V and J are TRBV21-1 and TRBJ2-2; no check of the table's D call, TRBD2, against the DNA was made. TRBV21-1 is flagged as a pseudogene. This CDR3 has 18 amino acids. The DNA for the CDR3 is TGTGCCAGCAGCAGTCCCGAAAGCGGGACGGACGACACCGGGGAGCTGTTTTTT. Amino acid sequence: CASSSPESGTDDTGELFF.

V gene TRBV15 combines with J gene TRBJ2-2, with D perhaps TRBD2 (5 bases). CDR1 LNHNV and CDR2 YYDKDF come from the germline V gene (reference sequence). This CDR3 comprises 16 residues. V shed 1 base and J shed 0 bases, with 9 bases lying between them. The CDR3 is CATSRVYGANTGELFF. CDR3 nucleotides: TGTGCCACCAGCAGAGTGTACGGGGCGAACACCGGGGAGCTGTTTTTT.

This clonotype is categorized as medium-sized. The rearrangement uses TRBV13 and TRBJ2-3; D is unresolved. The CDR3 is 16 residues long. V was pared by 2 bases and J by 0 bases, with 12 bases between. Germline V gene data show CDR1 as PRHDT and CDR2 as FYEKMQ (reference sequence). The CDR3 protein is CASSLRRDTSTDTQYF. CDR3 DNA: TGTGCCAGCAGCTTAAGACGAGATACCAGCACAGATACGCAGTATTTT.

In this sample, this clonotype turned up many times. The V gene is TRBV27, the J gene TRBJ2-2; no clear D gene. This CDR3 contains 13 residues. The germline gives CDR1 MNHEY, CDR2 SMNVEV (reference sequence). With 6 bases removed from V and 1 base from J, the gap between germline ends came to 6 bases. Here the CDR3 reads CASRPQNTGELFF. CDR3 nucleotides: TGTGCCAGCAGGCCACAGAACACCGGGGAGCTGTTTTTT.

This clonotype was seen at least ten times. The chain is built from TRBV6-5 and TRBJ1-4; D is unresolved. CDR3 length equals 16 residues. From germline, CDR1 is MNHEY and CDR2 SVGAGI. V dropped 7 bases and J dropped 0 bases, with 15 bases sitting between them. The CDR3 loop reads CASTLRADTTNEKLFF. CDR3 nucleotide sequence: TGTGCCAGCACACTTCGGGCCGATACAACTAATGAAAAACTGTTTTTT.

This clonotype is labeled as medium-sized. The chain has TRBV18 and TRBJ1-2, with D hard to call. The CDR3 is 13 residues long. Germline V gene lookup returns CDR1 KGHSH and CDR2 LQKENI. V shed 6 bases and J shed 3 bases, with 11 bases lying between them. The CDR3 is CASSPTRDYGYTF. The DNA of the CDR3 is TGTGCCAGCTCTCCAACAAGAGACTATGGCTACACCTTC.